The 18 T cell receptor beta chains presented below share a single source sample, sequenced in a study of PD-1 blockade in classical Hodgkin lymphoma. With no exception, relapse followed autologous stem cell transplantation in all patients, and brentuximab vedotin exposure varied. TCRdb's table, derived via immunoSEQ multiplex PCR, lists solely in-frame clones and lacks some. Of roughly 60,000 clones listed, over 85% are singletons. Sample: peripheral blood mononuclear cells (PBMCs), taken at baseline. These receptors all stem from a human donor with classical Hodgkin lymphoma.

The chain is built from TRBV2 and TRBJ1-5; perhaps TRBD1 as D (6 bases). The germline V gene encodes CDR1 SNHLY and CDR2 FYNNEI. CDR3 length equals 14 residues. The ends were cut back, 4 bases at V and 1 base at J, with 8 bases in the middle. CDR3 amino acids: CASSVGGSNQPQHF. CDR3 nucleotide sequence: TGTGCCAGCAGTGTCGGGGGCAGCAATCAGCCCCAGCATTTT.

This chain connects TRBV20-1 to TRBJ2-5, with D perhaps matching TRBD2 (6 bases). CDR1 and CDR2 from the germline V gene are DFQATT and SNEGSKA (reference sequence). The CDR3 consists of 11 residues. The CDR3 protein is CIPGVAETQYF. Written as DNA, the CDR3 is TGCATACCGGGGGTGGCCGAGACCCAGTACTTC.

The chain carries TRBV5-1 and TRBJ1-1, with 7 bases that match TRBD1. Trimming took 0 bases from V and 3 from J; bases not matched to a gene: 5. This CDR3 has 15 amino acids. Per the germline V gene, CDR1 is SGHRS and CDR2 is YFSETQ. In nucleotides, the CDR3 is TGCGCCAGCAGCTTGGAGCAGGGGGTTTACACTGAAGCTTTCTTT. As protein: CASSLEQGVYTEAFF.

Concerning this clone: Other DNA sequences of this sample code for an identical CDR3. The gene calls are TRBV27 and TRBJ2-1; TRBD2 matches at 11 bases. The CDR3 sequence is 15 residues long. CDR1 and CDR2 from the germline V gene are MNHEY and SMNVEV (reference sequence). V lost 2 bases to trimming and J lost 4 bases; unmatched junction nucleotides: 1. CDR3 protein: CASSLGTSGYNEQFF. CDR3 nucleotides: TGTGCCAGCAGTTTAGGGACTAGCGGTTACAATGAGCAGTTCTTC.

The CDR3: CASILEGEQYF. The CDR3 region has the DNA TGTGCCAGCATCCTCGAGGGGGAGCAGTACTTC. J is TRBJ2-7 and V is TRBV28, with D possibly called TRBD1 or TRBD2 (5 bases each). Trimming shortened V by 7 bases and J by 7 bases, and 11 bases separated the two germline ends. The germline V gene encodes CDR1 MDHEN and CDR2 SYDVKM. CDR3 length: 11 residues.

In this sample, this clone turned up once. The J gene is TRBJ1-1, the V gene TRBV2; no clear D gene. The CDR3 extends over 11 amino acids. V lost 6 bases, J lost 10 bases, and 12 bases lay in between. Germline CDR1 is SNHLY and CDR2 is FYNNEI. The CDR3 sequence: CASRSDVRAFF. DNA for the CDR3: TGTGCCAGCAGATCCGACGTTCGAGCTTTCTTT.

The chain employs TRBV9 and TRBJ2-3; 9 positions agree with TRBD2. This CDR3 region has 17 residues. The J segment lost 0 bases and the V segment lost 0 bases, leaving 5 bases of the junction unmatched. Per the germline V gene, CDR1 is SGDLS and CDR2 is YYNGEE. CDR3 DNA: TGTGCCAGCAGCGTAGCGAGACTAGCGGCTAGCACAGATACGCAGTATTTT. Protein product: CASSVARLAASTDTQYF.

The gene calls are TRBV6-1 and TRBJ1-1; no clear D gene. The germline CDR1 and CDR2 sequences are MNHNS and SASEGT. Trimming took off 4 bases at V and 1 base at J, with 7 bases between the two ends. CDR3 length equals 13 residues. CDR3 sequence reads: CASSVHENTEAFF. As DNA, the CDR3 is TGTGCCAGCAGTGTCCACGAGAACACTGAAGCTTTCTTT.

In its sample, this clone ranks as medium-sized. The chain links TRBV10-3 to TRBJ2-1, with D possibly matching TRBD1 (5 bases). The CDR3 is 14 residues long. The V end lost 4 bases, the J end lost 6 bases, and 13 bases lay between the germline ends. Germline values: CDR1 ENHRY, CDR2 SYGVKD. For the CDR3, the DNA is TGTGCCATCAGTGCAGGGTCCCGGCTCAATGAGCAGTTCTTC. It is translated as CAISAGSRLNEQFF.

This chain uses TRBV10-3 with TRBJ2-7; 9 bases align to TRBD2. After removal of 4 bases from V and 2 bases from J, the junction contained 6 bases not matched to a gene. The CDR3 length is 15 residues. The germline V gene encodes CDR1 ENHRY and CDR2 SYGVKD. This CDR3 is CAISGPSGGTYEQYF. CDR3 coding DNA: TGTGCCATCAGTGGGCCCAGCGGGGGGACCTACGAGCAGTACTTC.

The genes are TRBV5-1 and TRBJ2-3; D possibly uses TRBD1 or TRBD2 (5 bases each). V was shortened by 3 bases and J by 4 bases, with 15 bases between the two germline ends. The CDR3 contains 15 residues. The germline CDR1 and CDR2 sequences are SGHRS and YFSETQ. The CDR3 nucleotides read TGCGCCAGCAGCTGGTGGGACCCACCCGCAGATACGCAGTATTTT. This gives the protein CASSWWDPPADTQYF.

The chain links TRBV14 to TRBJ2-7, with D perhaps matching TRBD2 (7 bases). The CDR3 extends over 16 amino acids. Germline V gene lookup returns CDR1 SGHDN and CDR2 FVKESK. V gave up 4 bases and J gave up 3 bases, with 19 bases separating them. The CDR3 DNA sequence: TGTGCCAGCAGCCCTTACGTAGGGGGGGGAGGCTACGAGCAGTACTTC. Translating it yields CASSPYVGGGGYEQYF.

This chain uses TRBV4-1 with TRBJ2-2; perhaps TRBD2 as D (6 bases). CDR1 and CDR2 (germline): MGHRA, YSYEKL. The length of the CDR3 is 15 residues. V lost 3 bases and J lost 7, with 15 bases in between. CDR3 DNA sequence: TGCGCCAGCAGCCAGCCTCTAGCGCCCCTCGGGGAGCTGTTTTTT. As protein: CASSQPLAPLGELFF.

The rearrangement links TRBV9 to TRBJ2-7, with D perhaps TRBD1 or TRBD2 (5 bases each). The germline V and J ends were trimmed by 0 bases and 2 bases, with 15 bases remaining between them. The germline CDR1 and CDR2 sequences are SGDLS and YYNGEE. The CDR3 contains 16 residues. Written as DNA, the CDR3 is TGTGCCAGCAGCGTAGATGAGGGACGGTTCACCTACGAGCAGTACTTC. This codes for CASSVDEGRFTYEQYF.

The chain couples TRBV19 to TRBJ2-7; 7 bases line up with TRBD2. V was clipped by 0 bases and J by 3 bases; unmatched bases: 8. The V gene's germline CDR1 is LNHDA and CDR2 SQIVND (reference sequence). CDR3 length: 16 amino acids. For the CDR3, the DNA is TGTGCCAGTAGTATAGAGGGGGGGAGACTAAACTACGAGCAGTACTTC. Translating it yields CASSIEGGRLNYEQYF. Combining the CDR3 with reference TRBV19 and TRBJ2-7 gives the whole variable domain DGGITQSPKYLFRKEGQNVTLSCEQNLNHDAMYWYRQDPGQGLRLIYYSQIVNDFQKGDIAEGYSVSREKKESFPLTVTSAQKNPTAFYLCASSIEGGRLNYEQYFGPGTRLTVT.

This clone was observed a handful of times. The chain recombines TRBV19 with TRBJ1-1, with D possibly TRBD1 on 6 matching bases. Germline V gene lookup returns CDR1 LNHDA and CDR2 SQIVND (reference sequence). This CDR3 has 15 amino acids. Trimming stripped 6 bases from V and 1 base from J, with 15 bases between. The CDR3 here is CASRDRRSPNTEAFF. Written as DNA, the CDR3 is TGTGCCAGTAGAGACAGGAGGTCACCGAACACTGAAGCTTTCTTT.

This clone appeared once. Other DNA sequences from this sample encode an identical CDR3 as well. This rearrangement joins TRBV28 to TRBJ2-7, with 8 bases identical to TRBD1. Germline V lookup: CDR1 MDHEN, CDR2 SYDVKM. The CDR3 runs 12 residues. Trimming removed 5 bases from V and 6 bases from J; junction bases left unmatched: 3. For the CDR3, the DNA is TGTGCCAGCAGTCTAGGGACAGGCGAGCAGTACTTC. Its translation is CASSLGTGEQYF.

The chain links TRBV29-1 to TRBJ2-7; 9 bases agree with TRBD1. V dropped 6 bases and J dropped 3; count of bases not matched to a gene: 6. Germline CDR1 SQVTM, CDR2 ANQGSEA. There are 13 residues in the CDR3. The CDR3 sequence is CSVTVTGGYEQYF. The CDR3 DNA is TGCAGCGTAACTGTGACAGGGGGCTACGAGCAGTACTTC.